This entry concerns a single T cell receptor (beta chain). One junction end does not reproduce the germline sequence, and a read error may be involved. In the original workflow: Estimation of nucleated cell counts was performed using reference gene primer amplification. The method was immunoSEQ multiplex PCR; TCRdb's version includes in-frame clones alone and lacks a portion of them. V and J calls and clone size follow that table, whereas D and trimming were derived from the DNA. The sample includes roughly 74,000 clones, 84% of them seen just once. The data originate from a study of blood T cell repertoires in COVID-19. Study as a whole: Acute and convalescent COVID-19 specimens originated in the United States, Italy and Spain.

The CDR3 is made up of 14 amino acids. Germline loops: CDR1 LGHDT, CDR2 YNNKEL (reference sequence). This chain joins TRBV3-1 (or the pseudogene TRBV3-2) and TRBJ2-1, with 7 bases identical to TRBD1. The receptor was isolated from a man in his 70s with acute or convalescent COVID-19. Material for sequencing was peripheral blood. The CDR3 loop is CASSKDRVVNEQFF. CDR3 coding DNA: TGTGCCAGCAGCAAAGACAGGGTGGTCAATGAGCAGTTCTTC.